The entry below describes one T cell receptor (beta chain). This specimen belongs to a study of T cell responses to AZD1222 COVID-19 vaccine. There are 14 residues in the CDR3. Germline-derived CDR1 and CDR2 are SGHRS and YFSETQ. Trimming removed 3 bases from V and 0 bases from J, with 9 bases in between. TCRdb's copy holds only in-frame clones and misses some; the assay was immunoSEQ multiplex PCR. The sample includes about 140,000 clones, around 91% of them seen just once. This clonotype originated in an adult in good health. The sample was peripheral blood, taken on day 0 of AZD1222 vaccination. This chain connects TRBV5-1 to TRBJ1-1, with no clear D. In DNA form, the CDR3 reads TGCGCCAGCAGCTCGGGAGTCATGAACACTGAAGCTTTCTTT. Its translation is CASSSGVMNTEAFF.